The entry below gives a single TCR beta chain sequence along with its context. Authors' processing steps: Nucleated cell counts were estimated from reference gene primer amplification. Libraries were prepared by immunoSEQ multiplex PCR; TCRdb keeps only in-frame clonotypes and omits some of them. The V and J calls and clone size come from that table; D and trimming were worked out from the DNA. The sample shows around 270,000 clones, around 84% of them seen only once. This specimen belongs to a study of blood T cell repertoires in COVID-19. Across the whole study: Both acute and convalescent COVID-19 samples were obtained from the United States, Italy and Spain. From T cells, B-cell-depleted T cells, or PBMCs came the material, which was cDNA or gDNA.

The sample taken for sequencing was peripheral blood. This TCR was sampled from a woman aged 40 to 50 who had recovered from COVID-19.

The CDR3 DNA reads TGTGCCAGCAGCCACCTCCGGGACAGGGGGCGAAACACCGGGGAGCTGTTTTTT. Amino acid sequence: CASSHLRDRGRNTGELFF. V usage is TRBV5-6 and J usage is TRBJ2-2, with 12 bases that match TRBD1. CDR3 size: 18 residues. CDR1 and CDR2 (germline): SGHDT, YYEEEE. V lost 4 bases to trimming and J lost 2 bases; unmatched junction nucleotides: 9.